The 22 T cell receptor beta chains given below trace back to one sample, sequenced in a study of cytomegalovirus exposure and HLA in healthy donors. The PCR ran on 60 Vbeta and 13 Jbeta primers. Profiled with immunoSEQ multiplex PCR; TCRdb holds only in-frame clones, not every one. The data show some 130,000 clones, over 70% seen once. The sample comprised PBMCs. The source is a woman aged 40 to 55 in good health and CMV-seronegative.

This clone turned up a few times. The chain combines TRBV11-2 with TRBJ2-3; D perhaps matches TRBD2 (6 bases). From germline, CDR1 is SGHAT and CDR2 FQNNGV. V shed 6 bases and J shed 6 bases, with 16 bases lying between them. The CDR3 contains 14 residues. The CDR3 here is CASSGAGTGDTQYF. In nucleotides, the CDR3 is TGTGCCAGCAGTGGGGCGGGAACGGGGGATACGCAGTATTTT.

This clone was recorded once. The V call is TRBV2, the J call TRBJ1-2, with a possible D match to TRBD1 (6 bases). CDR3 size: 16 residues. The V and J ends lost 6 bases and 5 bases respectively, with 22 bases between them. Per germline, CDR1 SNHLY and CDR2 FYNNEI. This chain's CDR3 is CASRTAPGQIFYGYTF. The CDR3 DNA sequence: TGTGCCAGCAGGACCGCCCCCGGACAGATCTTTTATGGCTACACCTTC. Variable domain in full (rest from reference TRBV2 and TRBJ1-2): EPEVTQTPSHQVTQMGQEVILRCVPISNHLYFYWYRQILGQKVEFLVSFYNNEISEKSEIFDDQFSVERPDGSNFTLKIRSTKLEDSAMYFCASRTAPGQIFYGYTFGSGTRLTVV.

This clone was observed a handful of times. The CDR3 loop reads CASSLVPSTGGDTEAFF. In nucleotides, the CDR3 is TGCGCCAGCAGCTTGGTCCCCTCCACAGGGGGAGACACTGAAGCTTTCTTT. This chain links TRBV5-1 with TRBJ1-1, with 8 bases fitting TRBD1. V lost 0 bases and J lost 3; bases outside the gene matches: 10. The CDR3 loop spans 17 amino acids. CDR1 is SGHRS and CDR2 is YFSETQ in the germline V gene.

The chain joins TRBV7-8 to TRBJ2-7; perhaps TRBD1 as D (6 bases). With 8 bases removed from V and 0 bases from J, the gap between germline ends came to 8 bases. The germline CDR1 and CDR2 sequences are SGHVS and FQNEAQ. There are 12 residues in the CDR3. CDR3 coding DNA: TGTGCCAGCCGGGACAACTCCTACGAGCAGTACTTC. This translates into CASRDNSYEQYF.

The chain is built from TRBV5-4 and TRBJ2-7, with D uncertain. The germline V and J ends were trimmed by 0 bases and 0 bases, with 7 bases remaining between them. The germline CDR1 and CDR2 sequences are SGHNT and YYREEE (reference sequence). The CDR3 covers 14 residues. CDR3 DNA: TGTGCCAGCAGCTTGGACACCAGCTCCTACGAGCAGTACTTC. This codes for CASSLDTSSYEQYF.

This clone was detected only a few times. V gene TRBV19 combines with J gene TRBJ2-3, with a tentative D call TRBD2 (6 bases). Trimming removed 2 bases from V and 0 bases from J, with 12 bases in between. CDR1 and CDR2 from the germline V gene are LNHDA and SQIVND (reference sequence). This CDR3 region has 16 residues. CDR3 nucleotide sequence: TGTGCCAGTAGTATAAGGCCTAGCGCTAGCACAGATACGCAGTATTTT. Amino acid sequence: CASSIRPSASTDTQYF.

This rearrangement joins TRBV6-1 to TRBJ1-6; no definite D call. V was trimmed by 0 bases and J by 9 bases, leaving 15 bases between them. Germline V CDR1 and CDR2: MNHNS, SASEGT. This CDR3 has 16 amino acids. CDR3 DNA: TGTGCCAGCAGTGAAGCGCTTCAGGCCAGCGGTTCACCCCTCCACTTT. Its protein product is CASSEALQASGSPLHF.

The chain links TRBV28 to TRBJ1-5; maybe TRBD1 (6 bases). Germline V lookup: CDR1 MDHEN, CDR2 SYDVKM. The CDR3 contains 16 residues. The V and J ends lost 5 bases and 0 bases respectively, with 14 bases between them. The CDR3 protein is CASSGQKTTSNQPQHF. CDR3 nucleotide sequence: TGTGCCAGCAGTGGACAGAAAACCACTAGCAATCAGCCCCAGCATTTT.

The chain has TRBV7-9 and TRBJ1-2, with D unresolved. The ends were cut back, 4 bases at V and 4 bases at J, with 10 bases in the middle. Germline V gene lookup returns CDR1 SEHNR and CDR2 FQNEAQ (reference sequence). The CDR3 covers 13 residues. CDR3 bases: TGTGCCAGCAGCTACGACTCCAGCTATGGCTACACCTTC. Translation gives CASSYDSSYGYTF.

The chain links TRBV29-1 to TRBJ1-1; 8 nucleotides agree with TRBD1. CDR1 and CDR2 (germline): SQVTM, ANQGSEA. This CDR3 region has 15 residues. With 2 bases clipped from V and 4 bases from J, the junction kept 9 bases outside the gene matches. Here the CDR3 DNA reads TGCAGCGTTGAATTTCGGACAGGGCTGGGCACTGAAGCTTTCTTT. Amino acids: CSVEFRTGLGTEAFF.

A single count supports this clone. The V gene is TRBV6-5, the J gene TRBJ1-1, with a tentative D call TRBD1 (6 bases). Per the germline V gene, CDR1 is MNHEY and CDR2 is SVGAGI. This CDR3 is built from 13 residues. V lost 2 bases and J lost 4, with 8 bases in between. The CDR3 loop is CASSYRGGTEAFF. For the CDR3, the DNA is TGTGCCAGCAGTTACAGAGGGGGCACTGAAGCTTTCTTT.

This chain joins TRBV7-9 and TRBJ2-7; tentative D call: TRBD2 (6 bases). Trimming shortened V by 0 bases and J by 3 bases, and 12 bases separated the two germline ends. The CDR3 contains 15 residues. Germline-derived CDR1 and CDR2 are SEHNR and FQNEAQ (reference sequence). CDR3 amino acids: CASSLALADNYEQYF. The CDR3 coding sequence is TGTGCCAGCAGCTTAGCCTTAGCGGATAACTACGAGCAGTACTTC.

The chain employs TRBV2 and TRBJ1-5; D uncertain. Germline V gene lookup returns CDR1 SNHLY and CDR2 FYNNEI. This CDR3 comprises 15 residues. V dropped 6 bases and J dropped 5 bases, with 17 bases sitting between them. The CDR3 spells CASRPDKGGYQPQHF. CDR3 sequence (DNA): TGTGCCAGCAGACCCGACAAGGGAGGTTATCAGCCCCAGCATTTT. Variable domain in full (rest from reference TRBV2 and TRBJ1-5): EPEVTQTPSHQVTQMGQEVILRCVPISNHLYFYWYRQILGQKVEFLVSFYNNEISEKSEIFDDQFSVERPDGSNFTLKIRSTKLEDSAMYFCASRPDKGGYQPQHFGDGTRLSIL.

This clone has more than one count but fewer than ten. DNA of the CDR3: TGTGCCAGCAGGCGGGACAGGGTGACAGATACGCAGTATTTT. This encodes CASRRDRVTDTQYF. The chain is built from TRBV2 and TRBJ2-3, with 9 nucleotides matching TRBD1. The germline V gene has CDR1 SNHLY and CDR2 FYNNEI. The junction had 4 bases not matched to a gene; V was cut back by 6 bases and J by 3 bases. The CDR3 is 14 amino acids.

The chain couples TRBV27 to TRBJ2-1; 8 bases line up with TRBD2. The V gene end was trimmed by 2 bases and the J gene end by 14 bases; junction bases not matched to a gene: 5. The CDR3 has 12 residues. From germline, CDR1 is MNHEY and CDR2 SMNVEV (reference sequence). This CDR3 is CASSLAGGTEFF. For the CDR3, the DNA is TGTGCCAGCAGTTTAGCGGGGGGAACGGAGTTCTTC.

This clone appeared once. V is TRBV7-2 and J is TRBJ1-5, with a tentative D call TRBD1 (5 bases). The CDR3 is 15 residues long. V lost 3 bases, J lost 3 bases, and 12 bases lay in between. CDR1 is SGHTA and CDR2 is FQGNSA in the germline V gene. DNA of the CDR3: TGTGCCAGCAGCTTGGGGCAGGGATTCAATCAGCCCCAGCATTTT. Translating gives CASSLGQGFNQPQHF.

The V gene is TRBV2, the J gene TRBJ2-2; 8 positions match TRBD1. With V trimmed by 6 bases and J by 1 base, 1 base remained unmatched. The germline V gene has CDR1 SNHLY and CDR2 FYNNEI. CDR3 length: 14 amino acids. The CDR3: CASRGTGNTGELFF. The CDR3 DNA reads as TGTGCCAGCAGGGGGACAGGGAACACCGGGGAGCTGTTTTTT.

The chain recombines TRBV5-4 with TRBJ2-4; the D gene is possibly TRBD2 (5 bases). V lost 2 bases and J lost 3, with 12 bases in between. The germline gives CDR1 SGHNT, CDR2 YYREEE (reference sequence). This CDR3 contains 15 residues. The CDR3 nucleotides are TGTGCCAGCAGCTTCCGGGGAACTGACAAAAACATTCAGTACTTC. Translation gives CASSFRGTDKNIQYF.

This clone showed up just once. V usage is TRBV28 and J usage is TRBJ1-2, with 9 bases lining up with TRBD1. Germline values: CDR1 MDHEN, CDR2 SYDVKM. This CDR3 contains 13 residues. CDR3 protein: CAIGGTGSSGYTF. For the CDR3, the DNA is TGTGCTATTGGGGGGACAGGGTCGAGTGGCTACACCTTC.

The rearrangement links TRBV27 to TRBJ2-5; 7 nucleotides agree with TRBD2. The CDR3 sequence is 14 residues long. Trimming at V came to 5 bases and at J to 7 bases, leaving 10 bases not matched to a gene. Germline V gene data show CDR1 as MNHEY and CDR2 as SMNVEV (reference sequence). CDR3 DNA: TGTGCCAGCAGTCCTCAATCCGGGGGGTCGACCCAGTACTTC. Protein: CASSPQSGGSTQYF.

The CDR3 is CASSESWLEAFF. CDR3 nucleotides: TGTGCCAGCAGTGAGTCGTGGCTTGAAGCTTTCTTT. The gene calls are TRBV6-1 and TRBJ1-1; no definite D call. Germline V lookup: CDR1 MNHNS, CDR2 SASEGT. Trimming removed 3 bases from V and 7 bases from J, with 9 bases in between. This CDR3 is built from 12 residues.

This clone occurred a few times. The chain links TRBV2 to TRBJ2-5; 8 bases agree with TRBD1. V shed 7 bases, J shed 4 bases, and the junction held 11 bases outside the gene matches. This CDR3 comprises 15 residues. From germline, CDR1 is SNHLY and CDR2 FYNNEI. CDR3 bases: TGTGCCAGCACCCTTACAGGGGGACCGCGAGAGACCCAGTACTTC. This gives the protein CASTLTGGPRETQYF.